Listed below are T cell receptor beta chains from one sample, sequenced in a study of identical twins. TCRdb reanalysed the 5' RACE reads using MiXCR and keeps one entry per CDR3 protein. This table has 700,000 or so distinct CDR3 sequences, over 8.5% appearing once. The data also belong to a second study, concerning yellow fever vaccine responses in identical twins.

Input material: PBMCs. These receptors came from a young woman in good health. Both conserved end residues are part of each CDR3. D genes are given only for firm matches. Expanded clones get a size class; other rows say once, few or many, or leave the size out.

D	length	J	V	size	DNA	CDR3
TRBD2	19	TRBJ2-2	TRBV6-5	NA	TGTGCCAGCAGTTACTCGAAAACTAGCGGGGGGGCCGATACCGGGGAGCTGTTTTTT	CASSYSKTSGGADTGELFF
NA	14	TRBJ2-7	TRBV28	NA	TGTGCCAGCAATGGGGTCTCAGCGTCCTACGAGCAGTACTTC	CASNGVSASYEQYF
NA	16	TRBJ2-7	TRBV6-1	NA	TGTGCCAGCAGTGAAGAGGAGAAGGGCACCCGGGGGAAGCAGTACTTC	CASSEEEKGTRGKQYF
NA	16	TRBJ1-1	TRBV4-3	few	TGCGCCAGCAGCCAAGAACGGCAGGGGAGGAACACTGAAGCTTTCTTT	CASSQERQGRNTEAFF
TRBD2	14	TRBJ2-1	TRBV20-1	few	TGCAGTGCTAGTGGACTAGCGAGAAAAAGTGAGCAGTTCTTC	CSASGLARKSEQFF
NA	15	TRBJ2-5	TRBV7-8	many	TGTGCCAGCAGCTTGGTCGCTGGGGGCTGGGAGACCCAGTACTTC	CASSLVAGGWETQYF
TRBD2	15	TRBJ2-3	TRBV20-1	NA	TGCAGTGCCGGAGGACTAGCGGCGAACCGCAATACGCAGTATTTT	CSAGGLAANRNTQYF
NA	16	TRBJ2-1	TRBV7-2	few	TGTGCCAGCAGCTCGTACACCGGGACGGGGTACAATGAGCAGTTCTTC	CASSSYTGTGYNEQFF
NA	13	TRBJ2-7	TRBV15	NA	TGTGCCACCAGCAGAGTTGGCCCCTACGAGCAGTACTTC	CATSRVGPYEQYF
NA	18	TRBJ2-6	TRBV19	NA	TGTGCCAGTAGTCGGTCGGTCAGGGCCCTCTCTGGGGCCAACGTCCTGACTTTC	CASSRSVRALSGANVLTF
TRBD2	16	TRBJ2-5	TRBV4-1	few	TGCGCCAGCAGCCAATTAGAGGGCGGGAGTTACGAGACCCAGTACTTC	CASSQLEGGSYETQYF
NA	13	TRBJ2-5	TRBV5-1	many	TGCGCCAGCAGCAGAGAACTTCAAGAGACCCAGTACTTC	CASSRELQETQYF
TRBD2	18	TRBJ2-5	TRBV28	few	TGTGCCAGCAGTTTTGCCTCCAGGGTAGCGGGACCTGCAAGGACCCAGTACTTC	CASSFASRVAGPARTQYF
TRBD1	16	TRBJ2-7	TRBV6-2/TRBV6-3	NA	TGTGCCAGCAGTTACCCCGGACAGGCTGACCCTAGCGAGCAGTACTTC	CASSYPGQADPSEQYF
TRBD1	15	TRBJ1-4	TRBV15	few	TGTGCCACCAGCTCGCCGGGACAGAAGAATGAAAAACTGTTTTTT	CATSSPGQKNEKLFF
TRBD2	15	TRBJ2-7	TRBV6-1	NA	TGTGCCAGCACCGATTTAGGACTAGGAAACTACGAGCAGTACTTC	CASTDLGLGNYEQYF
TRBD2	16	TRBJ2-2	TRBV27	few	TGTGCCAGCAGTTTAAGACTAGCGGGGTACACCGGGGAGCTGTTTTTT	CASSLRLAGYTGELFF
TRBD2	15	TRBJ2-7	TRBV4-2	NA	TGTGCCAGCAGCCCCGTAGCGGGCCCCGACTACGAGCAGTACTTC	CASSPVAGPDYEQYF
TRBD2	14	TRBJ2-7	TRBV20-1	NA	TGCAGTGCTAGCCGACTAGCGGTCCTTTACGAGCAGTACTTC	CSASRLAVLYEQYF
TRBD2	18	TRBJ2-1	TRBV20-1	few	TGCAGTGCTAGAGATCCAAAGACTAGCGGGAGGTGGGGCAATGAGCAGTTCTTC	CSARDPKTSGRWGNEQFF
TRBD1	16	TRBJ1-1	TRBV4-3	few	TGCGCCAGCAGCCAGCGCGCACAGGGGGCCGGGACTGAAGCTTTCTTT	CASSQRAQGAGTEAFF
NA	12	TRBJ2-7	TRBV29-1	NA	TGCAGCGTGCGGGGGCCCCGGGGCGAGCAGTACTTC	CSVRGPRGEQYF
NA	14	TRBJ2-7	TRBV7-9	few	TGTGCCAGCAGCGGAAAAGACCGCCCCTACGAGCAGTACTTC	CASSGKDRPYEQYF
TRBD2	14	TRBJ2-3	TRBV6-2/TRBV6-3	few	TGTGCCACCAAAAATTTGCGGGAGCCAGATACGCAGTATTTT	CATKNLREPDTQYF
NA	19	TRBJ2-1	TRBV27	few	TGTGCCAGCAGTTTAAGACGCCCGGGGGAACTCATGGCTTACAATGAGCAGTTCTTC	CASSLRRPGELMAYNEQFF
NA	15	TRBJ1-5	TRBV20-1	many	TGCAGTGCTAGAGATTCTGGAGGTGGCAATCAGCCCCAGCATTTT	CSARDSGGGNQPQHF
NA	13	TRBJ1-5	TRBV27	few	TGTGCCACCTATCGACAGCGACATCAGCCCCAGCATTTT	CATYRQRHQPQHF
TRBD1	17	TRBJ2-3	TRBV24-1	NA	TGTGCCACCAGTGAACCACCGGGACAGGGGGCATCAGATACGCAGTATTTT	CATSEPPGQGASDTQYF
TRBD2	19	TRBJ2-7	TRBV27	many	TGTGCCAGCAGCCAAAGGAGGACTAGCGGGCGACTGGTGCGTGACGAGCAGTACTTC	CASSQRRTSGRLVRDEQYF
NA	17	TRBJ2-7	TRBV3-1	NA	TGTGCCAGCAGCCAAGTCACGAAGGGACTGGAAACCTACGAGCAGTACTTC	CASSQVTKGLETYEQYF
TRBD2	11	TRBJ2-1	TRBV2	NA	TGTGCCAGCAGCGCACTAGCGGAGCAGTTCTTC	CASSALAEQFF
NA	20	TRBJ2-1	TRBV7-3	few	TGTGCCAGCAGCTTAGTCGGTCCCGGGCTTGAACTGACATCCTACAATGAGCAGTTCTTC	CASSLVGPGLELTSYNEQFF
TRBD2	13	TRBJ2-7	TRBV29-1	few	TGCAGCGTTGACTTTAGCGGGGGCTACGAGCAGTACTTC	CSVDFSGGYEQYF
NA	16	TRBJ2-7	TRBV7-9	many	TGTGCCAGCAGCTTAGCCGCCGGGGTTATGACCTACGAGCAGTACTTC	CASSLAAGVMTYEQYF
NA	15	TRBJ2-1	TRBV4-3	NA	TGCGCCAGCAGCCAAGTGGGGACCCGGGGCAATGAGCAGTTCTTC	CASSQVGTRGNEQFF
TRBD2	15	TRBJ2-3	TRBV5-1	NA	TGCGCCAGCAGTCGAGCGGGAGACGGCACAGATACGCAGTATTTT	CASSRAGDGTDTQYF
TRBD2	14	TRBJ2-1	TRBV20-1	many	TGCAGTGCTATTTTAGCGGGACCTTACAATGAGCAGTTCTTC	CSAILAGPYNEQFF
NA	15	TRBJ2-7	TRBV5-6	NA	TGTGCCAGCAGCCATCCGGTCGGCGGGGTCTACGAGCAGTACTTC	CASSHPVGGVYEQYF
TRBD2	11	TRBJ2-7	TRBV12-3/TRBV12-4	many	TGTGCCAGCAGTTTCCGGGGGGAACAGTACTTC	CASSFRGEQYF
TRBD1	16	TRBJ2-1	TRBV28	many	TGTGCCAGCAGTGTAGCCGGGACAGGGGGCTACAATGAGCAGTTCTTC	CASSVAGTGGYNEQFF
NA	13	TRBJ2-7	TRBV6-2/TRBV6-3	NA	TGTGCCAGCAGTTACCTGGACACGGGCGAGCAGTACTTC	CASSYLDTGEQYF
NA	17	TRBJ2-2	TRBV4-3	NA	TGCGCCAGCAGCCAAGATCTCGGGTTTTTTAACACCGGGGAGCTGTTTTTT	CASSQDLGFFNTGELFF
NA	16	TRBJ2-7	TRBV4-2	many	TGTGCCAGCAGCCATATTTCACACGAGGGCTCCTACGAGCAGTACTTC	CASSHISHEGSYEQYF
TRBD1	15	TRBJ1-2	TRBV4-1	NA	TGCGCCAGCAGCCAAGATTATCAGGGGGCAAGGGGCTACACCTTC	CASSQDYQGARGYTF
NA	15	TRBJ2-7	TRBV6-1	NA	TGTGCCAGCAGCCTGGCCCACCAGAGACCCTACGAGCAGTACTTC	CASSLAHQRPYEQYF
NA	14	TRBJ1-2	TRBV6-1	few	TGTGCCAGCAGCAACGGGGTTTTCAGAGATGGCTACACCTTC	CASSNGVFRDGYTF
NA	8	TRBJ2-7	TRBV29-1	many	TGCAGCGCCCGGGGGCAGTACTTC	CSARGQYF
NA	12	TRBJ2-7	TRBV20-1	many	TGCAGTGCTAGTCCGGGGGTCGGCGAGCAGTACTTC	CSASPGVGEQYF
TRBD1	15	TRBJ2-1	TRBV15	many	TGTGCCACCAGCAGACCGGGACAGCGGTACAATGAGCAGTTCTTC	CATSRPGQRYNEQFF
NA	15	TRBJ2-7	TRBV27	NA	TGTGCCAGCAGTACCTCCAGGGGGGGGCACTACGAGCAGTACTTC	CASSTSRGGHYEQYF
NA	13	TRBJ1-3	TRBV6-5	few	TGTGCCAGCAGTTCGACAGTTGGAAACACCATATATTTT	CASSSTVGNTIYF
TRBD1	17	TRBJ1-5	TRBV3-1	many	TGTGCCAGCAGCCAACGGGACAGGGGGCCGGGCAATCAGCCCCAGCATTTT	CASSQRDRGPGNQPQHF